This TCR beta chain originates from a study of ipilimumab plus nivolumab after autologous stem cell transplantation. Turning to the study itself: Patients received a median of roughly five ipilimumab and roughly eight nivolumab doses. The DLBCL cohort had primary refractory and relapsed disease, with 18-month progression-free survival of approximately 87% and 28%. General observations from the study: Authors suggest TCR repertoire, Treg phenotype and gut microbiota support further study.

Sequenced by immunoSEQ multiplex PCR; TCRdb stores in-frame clones only, minus some. Of 22,000 or so clones listed, around 74% are singletons. CDR1 and CDR2 (germline): LGHNA, YNFKEQ. The CDR3 has 12 residues. Trimming took 4 bases from V and 4 from J, leaving 7 bases between them. Turning to this clone: What it binds is unknown.

Ipilimumab, 1 mg/kg, started 14 to 28 days after autologous transplant. V gene TRBV4-2 combines with J gene TRBJ1-1; D ambiguous. The TCR sequence derives from a male donor with diffuse large B-cell lymphoma. This material consisted of PBMCs, taken in a trial of ipilimumab plus nivolumab as post-transplant consolidation. CDR3 in amino acids: CASSLSFTEAFF. CDR3 nucleotide sequence: TGTGCCAGCAGCCTTTCATTCACTGAAGCTTTCTTT.